This T cell receptor (beta chain) was identified during a study of blood T cells in healthy people across ages (dated by TCRdb to about 2015). Looking at the study overall: In model experiments, template switching captured roughly one uniquely barcoded TCR beta cDNA molecule for every two T cells. Using deep sequencing normalized with unique cDNA molecular identifiers, the study measured how TCR beta repertoire diversity changes with age. The donors were divided into four age groups: young (average around 16 years), middle-aged (about 39), aged (62) and long-lived (roughly 82). To avoid experimental bias, donors of different ages were randomly spread across the sequencing lanes. For two donors (one aged 18 to 30 and one aged 80 or older), the study analyzed two additional independent replicas of 1 million unique cDNA reads from the same blood draw.

The 35 to 40 donors, aged 6 to 90 years, were systemically healthy Caucasian individuals from Russia. About 10 milliliters of peripheral blood were drawn from each donor into EDTA-treated Vacutainer tubes. Ficoll-Paque density-gradient centrifugation was used to isolate PBMCs, with at least 6.5 million per sample. Trizol reagent was used to extract total RNA from PBMCs, with at least 5.5 micrograms per sample. For every donor, flow cytometry on a PBMC aliquot measured the percentage of naive CD45RAhigh/CD27high T cells. Points on this clonotype: The antigen this receptor binds is unknown. One junction end does not reproduce the germline sequence, and a read error may be involved.

Beyond this particular receptor, the publication reports: Compared with the aged group, the long-lived group had more naive CD4+ T cells, fewer expanded clones and increased TCR diversity, a pattern suggesting age selection. Bulk unsorted PBMC profiling prevented conclusive comparison of naive and antigen-experienced compartments. Estimates of total diversity based on one million sequenced T cells were regarded as lower bounds and as underestimates. The CMV infection status of donors was not known, potentially confounding age-related changes in expanded clonotypes. There was a strong correlation between observed TCR beta diversity and the percentage of naive T cells measured by flow cytometry. As age increased, observed TCR beta diversity per million T cells dropped in a roughly linear way, and a significant reduction was already evident by age about 40.

From cysteine to phenylalanine, the CDR3 is 15 amino acids long. CDR3 DNA only is kept here, 45 bases in frame from base 1. CDR1 and CDR2 were assigned from the germline V gene (reference sequence) as SEHNR and FQNEAQ. Library creation used 5' RACE. Sequencer: Illumina HiSeq 2500. The second PCR ran for about 7 to 11 cycles and used a J-beta primer mix along with a sample-barcoded 5' primer. A unique molecular identifier was introduced onto each TCR beta cDNA molecule by a template-switch 5' adaptor carrying 12 random nucleotides. Each sample yielded at least 2.5 million CDR3-containing paired-end reads. First-strand cDNA was synthesized from all RNA with the Mint cDNA synthesis kit, primed by a TRBC-specific oligonucleotide. Following uracil-DNA glycosylase treatment, all cDNA underwent a first 18-cycle PCR with the universal primers M1SS and BC2_uni_R. The study's processing was this. Each sample was normalized by randomly selecting 1 million high-quality reads, each carrying a distinct molecular identifier. Reads sharing molecular identifiers were discarded rather than binned into consensus sequences. MiTCR, with a Q25 quality threshold and the strictest error-elimination algorithm, was used for CDR3 identification, clonotype clustering and error correction. A nonparametric unseen species model using Euler transformation provided a lower-bound estimate of total TCR beta diversity. Clones were called with MiXCR by TCRdb after fastp trimmed the public reads at Q25, and only in-frame beta chains were retained. A single entry per CDR3 protein holds the most common genes and DNA from its merged rows. The V and J calls follow TCRdb's processing rather than the paper's. Present in this sample are 1,500,000 or so distinct CDR3 sequences, approximately 63% of which were seen just once. About 6.7% of the sample lies in the top ten.

Sequenced sample: blood. In this chain, TRBV7-9 is recombined with TRBJ2-3; no D gene call is confident. This sequence was found in a man aged 18 to 29 in good health. The CDR3 reads CAGSFTATGTDTQYF. The sequenced DNA: TGTGCCGGCAGCTTTACCGCTACCGGCACAGATACGCAGTATTTT.